These T cell receptor beta chains were read from a single sample in a study of blood T cell repertoires in COVID-19. Produced via immunoSEQ multiplex PCR; TCRdb's table is partial and in-frame only. The sample yields 120,000 or so clones, approximately 83% seen once. Material: peripheral blood. Source of these receptors: a man older than 75 with active or convalescent COVID-19. Each CDR3 is given with its conserved first and last residue. Each record gives: J gene, D gene, clone size, V gene, CDR3 protein, CDR3 DNA. A D gene is named only where the DNA matches it firmly. Only part of the rows carry a size: once, few, many, or a class if the clone is expanded.

J gene: TRBJ2-1
D gene: TRBD2
clone size: NA
V gene: TRBV7-3
CDR3 protein: CASSLRGLSGSRNEQFF
CDR3 DNA: TGTGCCAGCAGCTTACGAGGACTTAGCGGGAGTCGGAATGAGCAGTTCTTC

J gene: TRBJ2-5
D gene: NA
clone size: NA
V gene: TRBV18
CDR3 protein: CASSPGETQYF
CDR3 DNA: TGTGCCAGCTCACCCGGAGAGACCCAGTACTTC

J gene: TRBJ1-4
D gene: TRBD1
clone size: NA
V gene: TRBV2
CDR3 protein: CASSGDRGFNEKLFF
CDR3 DNA: TGTGCCAGCAGCGGTGACAGGGGATTTAACGAAAAACTGTTTTTT

J gene: TRBJ1-1
D gene: NA
clone size: NA
V gene: TRBV4-2
CDR3 protein: CASSQERSLNTEAFF
CDR3 DNA: TGTGCCAGCAGCCAAGAGAGAAGCCTGAACACTGAAGCTTTCTTT

J gene: TRBJ2-3
D gene: TRBD1
clone size: NA
V gene: TRBV27
CDR3 protein: CASSSGQGALVLEDTQYF
CDR3 DNA: TGTGCCAGCAGTTCGGGACAGGGGGCGCTTGTATTAGAAGATACGCAGTATTTT

J gene: TRBJ1-4
D gene: TRBD1
clone size: NA
V gene: TRBV30
CDR3 protein: CAWRTTGGAEKLFF
CDR3 DNA: TGTGCCTGGAGGACGACAGGGGGCGCAGAAAAACTGTTTTTT

J gene: TRBJ2-2
D gene: NA
clone size: NA
V gene: TRBV7-9
CDR3 protein: CASPLGQASNTGELFF
CDR3 DNA: TGTGCCAGCCCCTTGGGGCAGGCCTCGAACACCGGGGAGCTGTTTTTT

J gene: TRBJ2-1
D gene: TRBD2
clone size: few
V gene: TRBV2
CDR3 protein: CASSLAGRANEQFF
CDR3 DNA: TGTGCCAGCAGTCTAGCGGGAAGGGCCAATGAGCAGTTCTTC

J gene: TRBJ2-4
D gene: TRBD1
clone size: NA
V gene: TRBV6-4
CDR3 protein: CASSSGTERLYSKNIQYF
CDR3 DNA: TGTGCCAGCAGTTCCGGGACAGAACGTCTTTACTCCAAAAACATTCAGTACTTC

J gene: TRBJ1-2
D gene: TRBD1
clone size: NA
V gene: TRBV19
CDR3 protein: CASSVAGTGPYGYTF
CDR3 DNA: TGTGCCAGTAGTGTGGCCGGGACAGGGCCCTATGGCTACACCTTC